The entry that follows covers one T cell receptor (beta chain) sequence. Antigen specificity is unknown. Using immunoSEQ multiplex PCR, the repertoire was profiled, and TCRdb retains in-frame clones only, with some absent. The sample lists approximately 2.5 million clones; just over 90% were seen once. These data belong to a study of shared clonotypes between healthy human individuals. Per the germline V gene, CDR1 is SEHNR and CDR2 is FQNEAQ (reference sequence). Trimming removed 5 bases from V and 5 bases from J; junction bases left unmatched: 6. The CDR3 totals 14 residues. Study-wide findings and caveats: The study generally estimated greater richness for naive than memory subsets.

The sequencing input was naive CD4+ T cells sorted from blood. Stated subset: CD45RA+ positively selected. The chain joins TRBV7-9 to TRBJ2-7; 10 bases align to TRBD2. The sequence was obtained from a man between 18 and 35 years old in good health. CDR3 loop: CASSGTSEGHEQYF. As DNA, the CDR3 is TGTGCCAGCAGCGGGACTAGCGAGGGCCACGAGCAGTACTTC.